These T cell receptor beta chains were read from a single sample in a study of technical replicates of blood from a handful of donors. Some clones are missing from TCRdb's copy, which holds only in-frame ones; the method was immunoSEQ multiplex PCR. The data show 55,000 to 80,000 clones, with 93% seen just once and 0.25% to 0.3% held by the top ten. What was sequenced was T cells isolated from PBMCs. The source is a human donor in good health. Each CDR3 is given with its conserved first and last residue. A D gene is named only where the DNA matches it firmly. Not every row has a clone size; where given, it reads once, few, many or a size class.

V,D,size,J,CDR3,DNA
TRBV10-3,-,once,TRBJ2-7,CAISVTDNSYEQYF,TGTGCCATCAGTGTTACGGACAACTCCTACGAGCAGTACTTC
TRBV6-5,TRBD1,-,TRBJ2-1,CASSPPTGGGEQFF,TGTGCCAGCAGCCCCCCGACAGGGGGAGGTGAGCAGTTCTTC
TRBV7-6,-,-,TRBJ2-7,CASSTETEFTYEQYF,TGTGCCAGCAGCACGGAGACAGAGTTTACCTACGAGCAGTACTTC
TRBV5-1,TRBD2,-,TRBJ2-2,CASSSSPSAGGYTGELFF,TGCGCCAGCAGCTCATCACCTTCAGCGGGAGGGTACACCGGGGAGCTGTTTTTT
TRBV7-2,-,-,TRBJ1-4,CASSYSEEKLFF,TGTGCCAGCAGCTACTCTGAGGAAAAACTGTTTTTT
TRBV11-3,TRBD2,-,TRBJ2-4,CASSSTSGTDIQYF,TGTGCCAGCAGCTCGACTAGCGGGACGGACATTCAGTACTTC
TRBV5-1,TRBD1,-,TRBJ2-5,CASSSTGGTETQYF,TGCGCCAGCAGCTCCACAGGGGGAACGGAGACCCAGTACTTC
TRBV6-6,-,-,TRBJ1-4,CASSPVGDEKLFF,TGTGCCAGCAGTCCCGTCGGAGATGAAAAACTGTTTTTT
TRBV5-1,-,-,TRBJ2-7,CASRGGRTYEQYF,TGCGCCAGCAGAGGCGGCCGGACCTACGAGCAGTACTTC
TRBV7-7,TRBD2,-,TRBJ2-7,CASSSSQTGGPKNEQYF,TGTGCCAGCAGCTCATCTCAAACGGGAGGGCCGAAGAACGAGCAGTACTTC
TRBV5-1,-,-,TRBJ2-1,CASTLQGDEQFF,TGCGCCAGTACACTACAGGGCGATGAGCAGTTCTTC
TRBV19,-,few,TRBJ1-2,CASTTTANGYTF,TGTGCCAGTACTACCACCGCTAATGGCTACACCTTC
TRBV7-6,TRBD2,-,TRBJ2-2,CASSFGEGHSEAGELFF,TGTGCCAGCAGCTTTGGGGAGGGCCATTCGGAGGCCGGGGAGCTGTTTTTT
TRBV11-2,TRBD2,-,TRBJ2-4,CASSLGGGEVIQYF,TGTGCCAGCAGCTTAGGGGGGGGAGAGGTCATTCAGTACTTC
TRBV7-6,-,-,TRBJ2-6,CASRNPLQGKSSGANVLTF,TGTGCCAGCAGGAATCCACTACAGGGAAAGAGCTCTGGGGCCAACGTCCTGACTTTC
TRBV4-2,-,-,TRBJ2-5,CASSHGVGETQYF,TGTGCCAGCAGCCACGGGGTAGGGGAGACCCAGTACTTC
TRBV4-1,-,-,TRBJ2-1,CASSQAVYNEQFF,TGCGCCAGCAGCCAAGCGGTTTACAATGAGCAGTTCTTC
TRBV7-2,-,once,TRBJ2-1,CASSRYQETPEFF,TGTGCCAGCAGCCGTTATCAGGAAACACCCGAGTTCTTC
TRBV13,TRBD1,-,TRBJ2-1,CASSRTGVVRRDEQFF,TGTGCCAGCAGTCGGACAGGGGTTGTGCGAAGGGATGAGCAGTTCTTC
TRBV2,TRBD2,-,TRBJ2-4,CASSEQAGGGKNIQYF,TGTGCCAGCAGTGAACAGGCGGGGGGTGGGAAAAACATTCAGTACTTC
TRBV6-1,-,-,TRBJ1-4,CASRRTADEKLFF,TGTGCCAGCAGGAGGACAGCGGATGAAAAACTGTTTTTT
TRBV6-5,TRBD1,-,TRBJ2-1,CASSYSTGFLYNEQFF,TGTGCCAGCAGTTACTCGACAGGGTTCCTTTACAATGAGCAGTTCTTC
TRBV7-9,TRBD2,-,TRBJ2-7,CASSLGGGLVPYEQYF,TGTGCCAGCAGCTTAGGGGGGGGACTAGTGCCCTACGAGCAGTACTTC
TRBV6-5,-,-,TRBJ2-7,CASSYSGRNYEQYF,TGTGCCAGCAGTTACTCTGGCAGAAACTACGAGCAGTACTTC
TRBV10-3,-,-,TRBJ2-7,CAISEGGSVTYEQYF,TGTGCCATCAGTGAGGGCGGTAGCGTAACCTACGAGCAGTACTTC
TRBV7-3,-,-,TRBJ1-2,CASSQGQTYGYTF,TGTGCCAGCAGCCAAGGACAGACCTATGGCTACACCTTC
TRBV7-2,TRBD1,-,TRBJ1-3,CASSPRGPSGNTIYF,TGTGCCAGCAGCCCGAGGGGGCCCTCTGGAAACACCATATATTTT
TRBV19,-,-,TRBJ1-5,CASSIDLASQPQHF,TGTGCCAGTAGTATAGACCTTGCGAGTCAGCCCCAGCATTTT
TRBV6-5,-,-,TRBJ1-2,CASSYGSTANYGYTF,TGTGCCAGCAGTTACGGGTCGACAGCTAACTATGGCTACACCTTC
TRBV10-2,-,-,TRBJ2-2,CASKLGATGELFF,TGCGCCAGCAAGTTGGGGGCCACCGGGGAGCTGTTTTTT
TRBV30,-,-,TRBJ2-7,CAGFQGFGGSEQYF,TGTGCCGGATTTCAGGGTTTCGGAGGGTCCGAGCAGTACTTC
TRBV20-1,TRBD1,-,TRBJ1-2,CSQGDSYGYTF,TGCAGCCAGGGGGACAGCTATGGCTACACCTTC
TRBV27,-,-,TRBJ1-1,CASSLLSGYTEAFF,TGTGCCAGCAGCCTCCTGTCGGGGTACACTGAAGCTTTCTTT
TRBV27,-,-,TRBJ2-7,CASSLNSGGYEQYF,TGTGCCAGCAGTTTAAATAGCGGCGGCTACGAGCAGTACTTC
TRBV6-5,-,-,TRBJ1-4,CASSYSRRAGEKLFF,TGTGCCAGCAGTTACTCCCGGAGAGCGGGAGAAAAACTGTTTTTT
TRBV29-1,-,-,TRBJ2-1,CSVQIGSLYNEQFF,TGCAGCGTTCAAATCGGGAGCCTCTACAATGAGCAGTTCTTC
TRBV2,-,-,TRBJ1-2,CASSEESGDNYGYTF,TGTGCCAGCAGTGAAGAGAGCGGGGACAACTATGGCTACACCTTC
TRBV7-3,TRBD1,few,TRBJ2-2,CASSPGQPTGELFF,TGTGCCAGCAGCCCGGGACAGCCCACCGGGGAGCTGTTTTTT
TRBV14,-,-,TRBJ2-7,CASSRYRVRFYEQYF,TGTGCCAGCAGCCGGTACAGGGTCAGGTTTTACGAGCAGTACTTC
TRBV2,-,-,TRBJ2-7,CASSERGHYEQYF,TGTGCCAGCAGTGAGCGGGGGCACTACGAGCAGTACTTC
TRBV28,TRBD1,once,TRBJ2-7,CASSSGSTGARYEQYF,TGTGCCAGCAGTTCGGGATCCACAGGGGCCAGATACGAGCAGTACTTC
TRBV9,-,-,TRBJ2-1,CASSDPPWGPGVNEQFF,TGTGCCAGCAGCGACCCCCCTTGGGGACCGGGGGTCAATGAGCAGTTCTTC
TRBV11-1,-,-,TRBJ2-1,CASSINSGDSYNEQFF,TGTGCCAGCAGCATCAATAGCGGAGACTCCTACAATGAGCAGTTCTTC
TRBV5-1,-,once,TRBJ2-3,CASSLVVTGGGTDTQYF,TGCGCCAGCAGCTTGGTAGTCACAGGTGGGGGCACAGATACGCAGTATTTT
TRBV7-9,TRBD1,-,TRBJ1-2,CASSTPRDRGTTAYGYTF,TGTGCCAGCAGCACACCCCGGGACAGGGGGACTACTGCCTATGGCTACACCTTC